This TCR beta chain was retrieved from a study of blood T cell repertoires in COVID-19. In the study's own analysis: Reference gene primer amplification gave estimated nucleated cell counts. Method: immunoSEQ multiplex PCR; TCRdb's copy keeps in-frame clones and lacks some. From that table come the V and J calls and clone size; the DNA was used to work out D and trimming. Of 110,000 to 150,000 clones in the sample, around 90% are singletons; the top ten hold 9.5% to 12%. Sequenced sample: peripheral blood. This TCR was sampled from a woman of 80 years or more with acute or convalescent COVID-19.

In nucleotides, the CDR3 is TGTGCCAGCACCCAACTAGGTTGGAGTAATGAGCAGTTCTTC. Translated, it gives CASTQLGWSNEQFF. The rearrangement uses TRBV11-2 and TRBJ2-1, with a tentative D call TRBD2 (5 bases). The CDR3 totals 14 residues. Between the trimmed V and J ends, which lost 7 bases and 7 bases, there was a span of 17 bases. From germline, CDR1 is SGHAT and CDR2 FQNNGV.